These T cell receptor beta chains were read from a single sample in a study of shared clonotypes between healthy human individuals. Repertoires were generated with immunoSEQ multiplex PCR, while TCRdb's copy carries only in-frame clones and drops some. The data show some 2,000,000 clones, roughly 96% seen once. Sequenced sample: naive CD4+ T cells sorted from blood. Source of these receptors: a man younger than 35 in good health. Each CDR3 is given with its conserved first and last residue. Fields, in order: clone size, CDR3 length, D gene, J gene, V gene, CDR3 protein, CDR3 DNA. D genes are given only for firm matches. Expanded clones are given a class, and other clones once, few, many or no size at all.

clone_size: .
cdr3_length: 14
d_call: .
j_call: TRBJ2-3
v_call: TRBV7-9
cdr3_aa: CASLDGSSTDTQYF
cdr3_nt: TGTGCCAGCCTCGACGGCTCTAGCACAGATACGCAGTATTTT

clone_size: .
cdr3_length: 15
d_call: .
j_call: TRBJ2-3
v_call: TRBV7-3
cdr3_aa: CASSLGITHTDTQYF
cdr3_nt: TGTGCCAGCAGCTTGGGTATCACACACACAGATACGCAGTATTTT

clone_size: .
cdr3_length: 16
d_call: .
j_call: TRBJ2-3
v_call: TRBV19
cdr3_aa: CASSIGTGASTDTQYF
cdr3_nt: TGTGCCAGTAGTATAGGAACAGGAGCTAGCACAGATACGCAGTATTTT

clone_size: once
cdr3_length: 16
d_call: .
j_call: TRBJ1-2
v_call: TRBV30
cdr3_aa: CAWSVLATRPYSGYTF
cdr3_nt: TGTGCCTGGAGTGTACTAGCGACCAGACCTTACTCTGGCTACACCTTC

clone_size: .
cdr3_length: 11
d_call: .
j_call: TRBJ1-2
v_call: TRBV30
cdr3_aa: CAWGERDGYTF
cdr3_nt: TGTGCCTGGGGAGAAAGGGACGGCTACACCTTC

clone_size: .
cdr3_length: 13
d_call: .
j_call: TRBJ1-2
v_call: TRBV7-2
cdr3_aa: CASSFSPGYGYTF
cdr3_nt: TGTGCCAGCAGCTTCTCTCCGGGCTATGGCTACACCTTC

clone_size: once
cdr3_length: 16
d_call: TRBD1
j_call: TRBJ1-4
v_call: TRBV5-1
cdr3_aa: CASSLTRTGGNEKLFF
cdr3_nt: TGCGCCAGCAGCTTGACAAGGACAGGGGGGAATGAAAAACTGTTTTTT

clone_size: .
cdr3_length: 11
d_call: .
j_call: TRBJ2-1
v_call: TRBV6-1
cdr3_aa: CASSSLAEQFF
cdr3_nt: TGTGCCAGCAGTTCTCTAGCCGAGCAGTTCTTC

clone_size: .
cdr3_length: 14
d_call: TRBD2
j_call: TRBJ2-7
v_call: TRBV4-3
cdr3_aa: CASSQASGSFEQYF
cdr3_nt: TGCGCCAGCAGCCAAGCTAGCGGGAGTTTTGAGCAGTACTTC

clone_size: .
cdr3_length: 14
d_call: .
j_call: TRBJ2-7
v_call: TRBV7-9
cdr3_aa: CASSLGGYGYEQYF
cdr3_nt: TGTGCCAGCAGCTTAGGAGGGTACGGGTACGAGCAGTACTTC

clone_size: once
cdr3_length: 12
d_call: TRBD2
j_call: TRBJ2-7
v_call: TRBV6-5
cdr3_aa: CASSRGGHEQYF
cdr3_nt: TGTGCCAGCAGCCGCGGGGGGCACGAGCAGTACTTC

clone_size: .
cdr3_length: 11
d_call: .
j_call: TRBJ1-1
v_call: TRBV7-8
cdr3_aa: CASSFDTEAFF
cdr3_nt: TGTGCCAGCAGCTTCGACACTGAAGCTTTCTTT

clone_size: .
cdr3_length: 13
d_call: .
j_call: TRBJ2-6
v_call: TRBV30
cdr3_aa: CAWREAGANVLTF
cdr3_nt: TGTGCCTGGAGGGAAGCAGGGGCCAACGTCCTGACTTTC

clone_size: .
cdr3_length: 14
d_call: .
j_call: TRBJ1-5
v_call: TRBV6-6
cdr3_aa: CASSYGLGVQPQHF
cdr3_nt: TGTGCCAGCAGTTACGGGTTAGGGGTTCAGCCCCAGCATTTT

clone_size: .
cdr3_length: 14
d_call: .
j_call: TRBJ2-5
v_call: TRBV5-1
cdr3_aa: CASSRGGREETQYF
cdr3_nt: TGCGCCAGCAGCCGCGGCGGAAGGGAAGAGACCCAGTACTTC

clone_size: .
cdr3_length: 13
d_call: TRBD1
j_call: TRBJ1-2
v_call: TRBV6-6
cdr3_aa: CASMGTGDYGYTF
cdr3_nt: TGTGCCAGCATGGGGACAGGAGATTATGGCTACACCTTC

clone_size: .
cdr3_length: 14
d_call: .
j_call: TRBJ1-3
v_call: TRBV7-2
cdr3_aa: CASTPPWRGNTIYF
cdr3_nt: TGTGCCAGCACCCCTCCTTGGCGGGGAAACACCATATATTTT

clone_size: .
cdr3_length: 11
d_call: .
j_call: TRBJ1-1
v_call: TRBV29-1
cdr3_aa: CSVNMNTEAFF
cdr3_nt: TGCAGCGTAAACATGAACACTGAAGCTTTCTTT

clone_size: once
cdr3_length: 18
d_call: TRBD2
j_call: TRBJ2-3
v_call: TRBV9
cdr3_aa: CASSVTSGRGVGTDTQYF
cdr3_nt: TGTGCCAGCAGCGTGACTAGCGGGAGGGGGGTTGGCACAGATACGCAGTATTTT

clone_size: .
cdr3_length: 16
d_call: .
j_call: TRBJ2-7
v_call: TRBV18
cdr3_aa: CASSPIMALSSYEQYF
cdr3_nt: TGTGCCAGCTCACCAATTATGGCCTTGAGCTCCTACGAGCAGTACTTC

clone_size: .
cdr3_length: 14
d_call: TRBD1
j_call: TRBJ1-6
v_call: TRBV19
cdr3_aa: CASSRDRMNSPLHF
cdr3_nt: TGTGCCAGTAGTCGGGACAGGATGAATTCACCCCTCCACTTT

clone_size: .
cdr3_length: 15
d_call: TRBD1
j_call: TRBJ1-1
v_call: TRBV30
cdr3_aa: CAWSFPGTGSTEAFF
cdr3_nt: TGTGCCTGGAGTTTTCCCGGGACAGGGAGCACTGAAGCTTTCTTT

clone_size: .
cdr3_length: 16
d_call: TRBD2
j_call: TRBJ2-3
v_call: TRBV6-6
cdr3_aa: CASRGLAGKLTDTQYF
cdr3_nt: TGTGCCAGCAGGGGTCTAGCGGGTAAACTTACAGATACGCAGTATTTT

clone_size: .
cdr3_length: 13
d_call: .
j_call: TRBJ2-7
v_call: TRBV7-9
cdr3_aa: CASSFVETGEQYF
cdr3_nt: TGTGCCAGCAGCTTCGTGGAGACGGGGGAGCAGTACTTC

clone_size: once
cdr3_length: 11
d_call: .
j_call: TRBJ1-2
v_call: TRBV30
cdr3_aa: CAWSKSYGYTF
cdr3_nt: TGTGCCTGGAGTAAAAGCTATGGCTACACCTTC

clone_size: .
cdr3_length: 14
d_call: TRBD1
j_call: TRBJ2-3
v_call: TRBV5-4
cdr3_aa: CASSWPRQGDTQYF
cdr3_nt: TGTGCCAGCAGCTGGCCCCGACAGGGAGATACGCAGTATTTT

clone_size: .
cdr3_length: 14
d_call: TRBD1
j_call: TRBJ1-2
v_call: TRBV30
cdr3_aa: CAWSVRQGARGYTF
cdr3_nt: TGTGCCTGGAGTGTACGACAGGGGGCGCGGGGCTACACCTTC

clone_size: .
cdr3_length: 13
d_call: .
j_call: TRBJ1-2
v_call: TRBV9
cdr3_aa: CASSVGRAYGYTF
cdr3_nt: TGTGCCAGCAGCGTAGGCAGGGCCTATGGCTACACCTTC

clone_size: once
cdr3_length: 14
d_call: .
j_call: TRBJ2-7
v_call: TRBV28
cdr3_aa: CASSYKGYTYEQYF
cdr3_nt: TGTGCCAGCAGTTACAAGGGGTACACCTACGAGCAGTACTTC

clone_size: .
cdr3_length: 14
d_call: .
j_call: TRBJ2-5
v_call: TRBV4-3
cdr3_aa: CASSRWGVTETQYF
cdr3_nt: TGCGCCAGCAGCCGTTGGGGGGTGACTGAGACCCAGTACTTC

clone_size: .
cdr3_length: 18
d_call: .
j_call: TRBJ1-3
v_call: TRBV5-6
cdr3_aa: CASSSSRSPGAGGNTIYF
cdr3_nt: TGTGCCAGCAGCTCCTCAAGGAGTCCAGGGGCCGGGGGAAACACCATATATTTT

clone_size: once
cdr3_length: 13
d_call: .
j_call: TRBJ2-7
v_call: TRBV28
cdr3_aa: CASSLGQYYEQYF
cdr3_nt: TGTGCCAGCAGTTTAGGACAGTACTACGAGCAGTACTTC

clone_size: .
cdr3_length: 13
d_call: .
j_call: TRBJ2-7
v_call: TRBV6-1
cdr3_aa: CASSEGFSYEQYF
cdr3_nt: TGTGCCAGCAGCGAAGGGTTTTCCTACGAGCAGTACTTC

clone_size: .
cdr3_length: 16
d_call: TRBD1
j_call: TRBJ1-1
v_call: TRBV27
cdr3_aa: CASSPGTGGGNTEAFF
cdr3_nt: TGTGCCAGCAGTCCCGGGACAGGGGGAGGGAACACTGAAGCTTTCTTT

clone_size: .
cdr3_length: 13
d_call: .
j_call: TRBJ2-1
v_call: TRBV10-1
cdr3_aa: CASSENSATEQFF
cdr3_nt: TGCGCCAGCAGTGAGAATTCTGCAACCGAGCAGTTCTTC

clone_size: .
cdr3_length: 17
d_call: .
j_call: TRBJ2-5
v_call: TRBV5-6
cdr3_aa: CASSLAVAGMLQETQYF
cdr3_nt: TGTGCCAGCAGCTTGGCCGTCGCAGGCATGTTACAAGAGACCCAGTACTTC

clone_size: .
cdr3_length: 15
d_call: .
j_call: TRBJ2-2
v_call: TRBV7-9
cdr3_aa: CASSFSGEPTGELFF
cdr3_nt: TGTGCCAGCAGCTTCTCTGGAGAGCCGACCGGGGAGCTGTTTTTT

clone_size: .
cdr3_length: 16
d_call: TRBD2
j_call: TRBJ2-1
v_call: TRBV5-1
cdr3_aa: CASSLLLAGGNNEQFF
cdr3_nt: TGCGCCAGCAGCTTGTTGCTAGCGGGAGGCAACAATGAGCAGTTCTTC

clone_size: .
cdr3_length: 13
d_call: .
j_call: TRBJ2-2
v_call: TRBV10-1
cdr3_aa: CASMGENTGELFF
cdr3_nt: TGCGCCAGCATGGGAGAGAACACCGGGGAGCTGTTTTTT

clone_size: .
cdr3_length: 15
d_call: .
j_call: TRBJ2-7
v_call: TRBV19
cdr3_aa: CASSIMGGQSYEQYF
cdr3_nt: TGTGCCAGTAGTATAATGGGGGGCCAATCCTACGAGCAGTACTTC

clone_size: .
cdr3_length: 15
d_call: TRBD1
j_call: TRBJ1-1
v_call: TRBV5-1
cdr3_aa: CASSRTGGPSTEAFF
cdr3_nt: TGCGCCAGCAGCCGCACAGGGGGCCCAAGCACTGAAGCTTTCTTT

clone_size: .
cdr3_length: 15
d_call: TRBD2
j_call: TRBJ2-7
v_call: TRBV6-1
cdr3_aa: CASSLAGGNSYEQYF
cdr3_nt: TGTGCCAGCAGCCTAGCGGGGGGCAATTCCTACGAGCAGTACTTC

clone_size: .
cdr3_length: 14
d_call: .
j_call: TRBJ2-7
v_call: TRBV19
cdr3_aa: CASSSNPSTYEQYF
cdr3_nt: TGTGCCAGCTCTTCGAACCCGTCCACCTACGAGCAGTACTTC

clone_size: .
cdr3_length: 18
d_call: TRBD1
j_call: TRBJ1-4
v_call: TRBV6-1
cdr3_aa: CASSGGDRGQTIREKLFF
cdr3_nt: TGTGCCAGCAGTGGTGGGGACAGGGGGCAAACAATACGAGAAAAACTGTTTTTT

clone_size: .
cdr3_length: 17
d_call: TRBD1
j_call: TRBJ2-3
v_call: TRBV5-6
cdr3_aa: CASSFLRTGYSTDTQYF
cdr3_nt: TGTGCCAGCAGCTTTTTGCGGACAGGATATAGCACAGATACGCAGTATTTT

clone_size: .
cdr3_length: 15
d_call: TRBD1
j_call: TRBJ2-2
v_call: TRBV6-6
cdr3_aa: CASSYRQGNTGELFF
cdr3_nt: TGTGCCAGCAGCTACCGACAGGGGAACACCGGGGAGCTGTTTTTT

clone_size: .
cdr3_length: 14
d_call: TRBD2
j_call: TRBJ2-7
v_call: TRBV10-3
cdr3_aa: CAIRAGTSGYEQYF
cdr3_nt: TGTGCCATCAGAGCCGGGACTAGCGGCTACGAGCAGTACTTC

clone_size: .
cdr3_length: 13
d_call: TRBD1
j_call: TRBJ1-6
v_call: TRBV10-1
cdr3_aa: CASSRQGGSPLHF
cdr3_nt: TGCGCCAGCAGCCGACAGGGAGGATCACCCCTCCACTTT

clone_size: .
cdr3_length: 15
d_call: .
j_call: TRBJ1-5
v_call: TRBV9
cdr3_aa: CASSTTGSGDQPQHF
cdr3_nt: TGTGCCAGCAGCACAACAGGGAGCGGGGATCAGCCCCAGCATTTT

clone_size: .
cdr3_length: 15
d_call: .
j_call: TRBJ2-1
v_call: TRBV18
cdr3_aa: CASSPGVQGRNEQFF
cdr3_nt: TGTGCCAGCTCACCGGGGGTACAGGGCCGCAATGAGCAGTTCTTC

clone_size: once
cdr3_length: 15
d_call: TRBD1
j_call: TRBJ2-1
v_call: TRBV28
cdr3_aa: CASSPAGTGDNEQFF
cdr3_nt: TGTGCCAGCAGTCCGGCCGGGACAGGGGATAATGAGCAGTTCTTC

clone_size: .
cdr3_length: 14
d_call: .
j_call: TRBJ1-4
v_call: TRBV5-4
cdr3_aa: CASSEGVTNEKLFF
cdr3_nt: TGTGCCAGCAGTGAGGGGGTTACTAATGAAAAACTGTTTTTT

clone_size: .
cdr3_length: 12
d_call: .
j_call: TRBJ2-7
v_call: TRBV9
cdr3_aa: CASSVEHYEQYF
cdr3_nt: TGTGCCAGCAGCGTAGAGCACTACGAGCAGTACTTC